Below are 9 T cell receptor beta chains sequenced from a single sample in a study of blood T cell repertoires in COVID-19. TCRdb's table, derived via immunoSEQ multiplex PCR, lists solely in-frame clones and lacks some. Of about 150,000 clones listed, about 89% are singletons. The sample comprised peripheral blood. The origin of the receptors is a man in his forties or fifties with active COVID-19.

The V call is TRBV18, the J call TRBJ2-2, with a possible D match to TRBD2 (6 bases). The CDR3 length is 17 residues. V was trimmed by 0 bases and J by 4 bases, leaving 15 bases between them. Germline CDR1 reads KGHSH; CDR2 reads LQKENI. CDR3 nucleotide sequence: TGTGCCAGCTCACCACCGTCGGGAGCCGGGAGCACCGGGGAGCTGTTTTTT. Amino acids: CASSPPSGAGSTGELFF.

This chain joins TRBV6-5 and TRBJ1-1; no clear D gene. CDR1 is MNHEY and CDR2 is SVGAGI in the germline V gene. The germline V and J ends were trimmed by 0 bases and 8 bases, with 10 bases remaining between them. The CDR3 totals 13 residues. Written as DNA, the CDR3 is TGTGCCAGCAGTTACTCATACGAGGGCGAAGCTTTCTTT. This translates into CASSYSYEGEAFF.

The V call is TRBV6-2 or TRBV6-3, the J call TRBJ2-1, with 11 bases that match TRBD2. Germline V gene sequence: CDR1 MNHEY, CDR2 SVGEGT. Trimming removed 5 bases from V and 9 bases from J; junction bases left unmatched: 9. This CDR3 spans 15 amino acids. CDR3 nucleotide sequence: TGTGCCAGCAGTCCATTACTAGCGGGGGATGCTGAGCAGTTCTTC. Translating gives CASSPLLAGDAEQFF.

DNA for the CDR3: TGTGCCAGCGGGGACAGCTATGGCTACACCTTC. Amino acid sequence: CASGDSYGYTF. This chain connects TRBV6-5 to TRBJ1-2; 7 bases align to TRBD1. Germline trimming cut 8 bases from V and 4 bases from J; bases unmatched to any gene: 1. The CDR3 covers 11 residues. Germline V lookup: CDR1 MNHEY, CDR2 SVGAGI.

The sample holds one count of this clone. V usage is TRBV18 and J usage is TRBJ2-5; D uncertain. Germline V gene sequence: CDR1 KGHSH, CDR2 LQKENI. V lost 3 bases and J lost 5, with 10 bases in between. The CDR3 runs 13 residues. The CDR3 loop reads CASSPIRSETQYF. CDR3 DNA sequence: TGTGCCAGCTCACCCATCAGGTCGGAGACCCAGTACTTC.

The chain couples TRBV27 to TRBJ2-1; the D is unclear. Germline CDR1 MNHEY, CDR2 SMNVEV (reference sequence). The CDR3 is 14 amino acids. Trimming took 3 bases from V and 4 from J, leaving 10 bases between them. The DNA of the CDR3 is TGTGCCAGCAGTTTCTTCGGCGGTTACAATGAGCAGTTCTTC. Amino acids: CASSFFGGYNEQFF.

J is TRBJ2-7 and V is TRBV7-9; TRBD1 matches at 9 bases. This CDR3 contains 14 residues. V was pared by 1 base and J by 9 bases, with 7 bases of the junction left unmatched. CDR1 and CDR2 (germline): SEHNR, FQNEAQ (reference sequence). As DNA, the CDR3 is TGTGCCAGCAGCTTAGTTTTGGGACAGGGTATGCAGTACTTC. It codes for CASSLVLGQGMQYF.

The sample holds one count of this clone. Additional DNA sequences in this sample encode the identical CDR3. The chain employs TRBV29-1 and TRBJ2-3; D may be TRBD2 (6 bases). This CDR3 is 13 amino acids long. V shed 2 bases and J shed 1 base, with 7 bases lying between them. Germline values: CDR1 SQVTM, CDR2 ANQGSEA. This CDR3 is CSVERGGTDTQYF. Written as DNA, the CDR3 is TGCAGCGTTGAACGCGGGGGCACAGATACGCAGTATTTT.

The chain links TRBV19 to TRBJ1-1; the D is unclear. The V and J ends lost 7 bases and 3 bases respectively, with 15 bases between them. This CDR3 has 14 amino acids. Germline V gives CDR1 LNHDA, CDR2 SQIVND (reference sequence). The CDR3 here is CASTPEIFDTEAFF. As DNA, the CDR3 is TGTGCCAGTACCCCAGAAATTTTCGACACTGAAGCTTTCTTT.